This entry is about one T cell receptor beta chain. These data are taken from a study of blood T cell repertoires in COVID-19. For the study at large: T cells, B-cell-depleted T cells, or PBMCs supplied cDNA or gDNA.

The protocol was immunoSEQ multiplex PCR, while the TCRdb copy is restricted to in-frame clones and leaves out a portion. The sample holds 100,000 to 150,000 clones; 85% are singletons and the top ten take around 3.3%. V lost 4 bases to trimming and J lost 1 base; unmatched junction nucleotides: 10. The CDR3 is 16 residues long. Germline CDR1 reads SGHRS; CDR2 reads YFSETQ. During active infection, Seattle patients enrolled and were then monitored through disease. This receptor was taken from a woman of 80 years or more with COVID-19, enrolled during active disease. The sample was peripheral blood. The V call is TRBV5-1, the J call TRBJ1-2; 7 nucleotides agree with TRBD1. The CDR3 region is CASSIDPGQINYGYTF. CDR3 bases: TGCGCCAGCAGCATCGATCCGGGACAGATTAACTATGGCTACACCTTC.